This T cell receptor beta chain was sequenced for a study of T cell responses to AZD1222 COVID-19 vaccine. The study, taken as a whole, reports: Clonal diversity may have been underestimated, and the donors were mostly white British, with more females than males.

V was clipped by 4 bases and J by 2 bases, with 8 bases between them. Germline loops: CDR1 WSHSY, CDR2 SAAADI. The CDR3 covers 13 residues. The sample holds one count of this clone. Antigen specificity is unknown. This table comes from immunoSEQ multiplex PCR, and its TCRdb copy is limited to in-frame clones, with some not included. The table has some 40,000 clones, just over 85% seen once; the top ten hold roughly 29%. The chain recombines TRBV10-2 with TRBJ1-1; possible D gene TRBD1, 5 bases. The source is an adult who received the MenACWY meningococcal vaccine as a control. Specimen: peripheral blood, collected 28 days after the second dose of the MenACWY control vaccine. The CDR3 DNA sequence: TGCGCCAGCAGTGGGACAAAAAACACTGAAGCTTTCTTT. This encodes CASSGTKNTEAFF.